This T cell receptor beta chain is drawn from a study of shared clonotypes between healthy human individuals (TCRdb year 2020). Notes on the research overall: The cohort comprised a couple of women and a few men aged 18 to 49 years. Libraries were prepared and TCR repertoires were sequenced by different laboratories using diverse techniques, in order to increase sequencing depth and limit assay-specific biases. Each donor's leukapheresis produced roughly between about 0.8 and 8.9 billion PBMCs. The study deeply sequenced blood TCR repertoires of about 5 healthy adults to estimate repertoire size and the extent of clonotype sharing between individuals. Per donor, three plates each were used for CD4 naive and CD4 memory, two for CD8 naive, and one for CD8 memory. The full study reports these points: Compared with non-shared clonotypes, the clonotypes found in all four sorted-subset donors had higher generation probabilities. Pairwise subsampling led to the expectation that sequencing depth would affect the degree of clonotype sharing among donors. Because the study included only a small number of donors, the genetic and exposure-history diversity represented was limited. Naive subsets generally had larger estimated clonotype richness than memory subsets. Sampling was restricted to blood, and TCR repertoires in tissues likely differ from the TCR repertoires found in blood. Even with the large sequencing depth, rarefaction of the sorted-subset datasets indicated that sequencing was incomplete. When several donors were compared, the shared fraction of clonotypes was roughly 5% for naive CD4, 3.5% to 4% for naive CD8, 2.3% for memory CD4, and around 0.4% for memory CD8.

Healthy HIV-negative adults with no recently reported acute infections or vaccinations were included as donors. Only Caucasian adults living in Nashville, Tennessee, USA were represented among the donors. CD4+ T cells were enriched by magnetic negative selection; naive cells were then positively selected on CD45RA, and the negative fraction formed the memory subset. Blood was obtained by leukapheresis, after which PBMCs were separated by Ficoll-Histopaque density gradient centrifugation and cryopreserved in liquid nitrogen vapor phase. Analytical flow cytometry was used to check the purity and quantity of each magnetically sorted T cell population. Genomic DNA was isolated from every sorted fraction and measured by UV absorbance on a Nanodrop 2000c. Remarks on this clone: Its antigen remains unidentified. Base qualities are not recorded, but no much larger clone differs from it by a single base.

Trimming accounts for 3 bases at V and 6 bases at J, while the number of junction bases matched to no gene is 9. The germline V gene sets CDR1 to SGDLS and CDR2 to YYNGEE. The CDR3 measures 15 amino acids from cysteine to phenylalanine. Only the CDR3 part of the read is kept: 45 bases, read in frame from the first base. Using the deep immunoSEQ assay, multiplex PCR amplified TCR CDR3 regions from genomic DNA. Genomic DNA extracted from each cell subset was distributed evenly over all wells of several immunoSEQ 96-well plates, and each plate served as one replicate. Each replicate PCR for sorted subsets received roughly 0.2 ug genomic DNA, equal to roughly 29,000 T cell genomes. The purified libraries were quantified using a Qubit 3.0 fluorometer, sized with a Bioanalyzer 2100, and then quantified again using the KAPA Library Quantification kit. Every immunoSEQ 96-well plate was sequenced on a separate single-read 150-cycle Illumina NextSeq 550 flow cell. The authors processed their data as follows. Because the immunoSEQ output held only junctional sequences and lacked quality scores, the filtering could not match the filtering applied to full-length reads. Sequences were annotated with PyIR, a Python wrapper for IgBLAST v1.9, and V/J genes and CDR3 were assigned using IMGT germline references. Reads with weak V/J assignments (E-value above 1e-6), missing CDR3, stop codons, out-of-frame junctions, or ambiguous translated residues were removed. V3J clonotypes were defined as sequences sharing an identical inferred V gene, J gene, and CDR3 amino acid sequence. The percentage overlap between two repertoires was calculated by dividing the number of shared unique clonotypes by the size of the smaller repertoire. Three approaches were used to assess repertoire richness: RTK rarefaction, the Chao1 estimator, and Recon v2.1 estimates of unobserved clonotypes. Generation probabilities were computed with OLGA for all TCRbeta clonotypes obtained by the gDNA method from a handful of donors. TCRdb took this table from immuneACCESS and kept in-frame rearrangements with V and J called. Such tables lack part of the clones; where checked against another copy, unresolved V genes explain under half of the gap, and the rest is unexplained. The DNA was the basis for D and trimming; V, J and clone size are from that table. For this sample the table gives about 600,000 clones, of which more than 95% were detected only once. The ten largest clonotypes hold less than 0.065% of the sample.

Sequencing was carried out using naive CD4+ T cells sorted from blood. The cell subset or site label, as the study defines it: CD45RA+ positively selected. This chain is built from TRBV9 and TRBJ2-1; the junction holds 7 bases that match TRBD1. The sequence was obtained from a woman in her 30s in good health. The DNA sequence is TGTGCCAGCAGCGCTAACAGGGGTCGTGGCAATGAGCAGTTCTTC. The translation is CASSANRGRGNEQFF.